This record concerns one TCR beta chain sequence. Its specificity is unknown. The data stem from a study of shared clonotypes between healthy human individuals. Study observations and caveats: A generally larger estimated richness was seen in naive subsets than in memory subsets.

Sequencing was at deep level. Only in-frame clones appear in the TCRdb table, and some are missing; sequencing was by immunoSEQ multiplex PCR. Among about 2.5 million clones listed, roughly 90% were seen once. The CDR3 spans 14 residues. Trimming cost V 5 bases and J 8 bases, with 18 bases left between them. CDR1 is MDHEN and CDR2 is SYDVKM in the germline V gene. The study drew its donors from healthy HIV-negative adults without recent acute infections or vaccinations. Naive CD4+ cells were CD45RA-selected; the remaining cells were memory. Input material: naive CD4+ T cells from PBMCs. As for subset: CD45RA+ positively selected. This receptor was obtained from a young man in good health. Some clones in this sample may be carry-over from other donors' samples. The chain carries TRBV28 and TRBJ1-2, with no clear D. The DNA for the CDR3 is TGTGCCAGCAGTGTTTACGGGAGCCCTCGGGGCTACACCTTC. It encodes CASSVYGSPRGYTF.